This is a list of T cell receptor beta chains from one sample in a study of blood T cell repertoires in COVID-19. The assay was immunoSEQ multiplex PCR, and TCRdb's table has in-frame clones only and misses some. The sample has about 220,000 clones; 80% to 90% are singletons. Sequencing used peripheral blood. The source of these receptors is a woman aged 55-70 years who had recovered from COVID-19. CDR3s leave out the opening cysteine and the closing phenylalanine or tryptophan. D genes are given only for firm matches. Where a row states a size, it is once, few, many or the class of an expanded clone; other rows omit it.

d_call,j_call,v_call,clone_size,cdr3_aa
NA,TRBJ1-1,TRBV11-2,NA,ASSVLEAF
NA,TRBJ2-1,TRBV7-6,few,ASSLAGLPPDNEQF
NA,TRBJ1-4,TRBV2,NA,ASSEARETLF
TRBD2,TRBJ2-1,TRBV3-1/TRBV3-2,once,ASRSLGTSGSNEQF
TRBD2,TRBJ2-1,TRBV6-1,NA,ASSEAGVGWAGGPWNEQF
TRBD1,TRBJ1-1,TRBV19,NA,ASSLPGQQNTEAF
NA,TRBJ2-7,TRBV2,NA,ASSGMLEGYEQY
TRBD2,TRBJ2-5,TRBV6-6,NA,ATRLAGGKETQY
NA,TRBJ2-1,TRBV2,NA,ASSEGSTGHEQF
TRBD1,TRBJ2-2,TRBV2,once,ASSERGTGSTGELF
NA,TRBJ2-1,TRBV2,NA,ASRDSYNEQF
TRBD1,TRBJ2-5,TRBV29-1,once,SLPGQGRETQY
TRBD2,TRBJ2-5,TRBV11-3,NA,ASSQPTSGEEETQY
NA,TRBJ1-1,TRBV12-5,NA,ASGSGVVNTEAF
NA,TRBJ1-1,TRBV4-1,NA,ASSLGGHTEAF